This T cell receptor (beta chain) originates from a study of control samples from healthy donors and cancer patients. TCRdb's table, derived via immunoSEQ multiplex PCR, lists solely in-frame clones and lacks some. The sample carries 100,000 to 150,000 clones, over 75% recorded once. The source is a man aged 35 to 55 in good health. The sample comprised blood.

CDR3 in amino acids: CARSPTGTGGQNTEAFF. In DNA, the CDR3 is TGTGCCAGAAGCCCAACGGGGACAGGGGGGCAGAACACTGAAGCTTTCTTT. The rearrangement joins TRBV7-5 to TRBJ1-1; no check of the table's D call, TRBD1, against the DNA was made. TRBV7-5 is noted as a pseudogene. This CDR3 contains 17 residues.